This T cell receptor (beta chain) derives from a study of T cell repertoires in breast cancer (dated by TCRdb to the mid-2010s). Background for the entire study: The study profiled tumors, lymph nodes and peripheral blood lymphocytes from breast cancer patients, plus peripheral blood from healthy control donors. The majority of the approximately 21 patient tumors analyzed for shared TCRs were ER+/PR+. Controls included nine healthy donors of an age range similar to the patients. On average, around 500,000 sequences per sample and roughly 10 reads per input cell were obtained by sequencing. Because breast cancer has a low mutational burden and common mutations are rare, the study reasoned that TCRs shared between breast cancer patients would target shared antigens. Tumors and tumor-involved lymph nodes were minced, digested with Liberase and DNase, and then passed through 70-um and 40-um filters. Tumor-free lymph nodes were processed with no enzymatic digestion, and blood samples were separated using Ficoll.

The paper as a whole reports these results and caveats: TRBV7 predominated among the shared TCRs, which could possibly reflect tumor recognition or a mispriming bias from eight TRBV7 primers. Sentinel lymph nodes involved by tumor shared about fourfold more TCRs with matched tumor repertoires than tumor-free nodes did (approximately 7.4% versus 2%). Emulsion RT-PCR was considered qualitative rather than quantitative, since transcript abundance and primer differences skewed clone recovery. Discarding singleton TCRs and sampling only part of each tumor may have missed genuine antitumor clones. Shared TCRs were encoded by various nucleotide sequences, which suggests selection and expansion based on antigen. Around 18 TCR pairs were shared across seven or more patient tumors and rarely found in control blood, suggesting possible tumor specificity.

To analyze paired alpha-beta TCRs of CD8+ T cells, the study used an expanded emulsion RT-PCR method with primers covering all TCR V genes. CD8+ T cells were isolated with a CD8 positive selection kit and incubated overnight in 8 to 10 IU/mL IL-2 before emulsion RT-PCR. CDR3 length: 17 amino acids, cysteine to phenylalanine. The CDR3 DNA has 51 bases and is translated from base 1. V has 2 bases trimmed and J has 1 base trimmed; junction bases matching no gene number 6. According to the germline V gene, CDR1 reads MGHRA and CDR2 reads YSYEKL. Library method: emulsion pairing. A second nested PCR with blocking oligos suppressed unpaired genes, then a third nested PCR added Illumina adaptors and barcodes. Each emulsion RT-PCR master mix contained about 4,500-250,000 T cells, with C-region, Stepout and V-region primers. The Micellula Emulsion and Purification Kit was used to generate emulsions, and Qiagen OneStep RT-PCR reagents were used for RT-PCR. The pooled libraries were sequenced on an Illumina MiSeq using paired-end 2 x 250 reads. As for how the authors treated the data: In Galaxy, read pairs were joined and then clipped at the engineered overlap into separate alpha and beta files, and any unclipped reads were discarded. Alpha-beta pairs were assigned using CompleteTCR, a MiTCR-based pipeline in which chains sharing read cluster identifiers are linked by an R script. TCR sequences that were observed only once, representing about 1-3.1%, were removed as potential sequencing errors. TCRdb redid the processing of the public reads, applying fastp at Q25 and MiXCR, and retained in-frame beta chains. Each record represents a unique CDR3 protein, reported with the most common genes and DNA among its rows. Clone size and V and J calls follow TCRdb, not the original study. The sample table shows about 40,000 distinct CDR3 sequences, and 45% to 50% are seen once. The ten largest account for less than 70% of the sample.

This clonotype has a handful of counts. What antigen it recognizes has not been identified. Base qualities are not at hand, and no much larger clone is one base apart. What was sequenced was CD8+ T cells. The chain was built from TRBV4-1 and TRBJ1-5; 9 of the junction bases match TRBD1. This receptor was identified in a pool of human donors with breast cancer or a healthy control (not recorded which). The CDR3 region has the sequence CASSQSEGQGSNQPQHF. Here is the DNA: TGCGCCAGCAGCCAATCCGAGGGACAGGGCAGCAATCAGCCCCAGCATTTT.